This T cell receptor (beta chain) was profiled in a study of T cell changes during pregnancy in multiple sclerosis (dated by TCRdb to the late 2010s). Context from the whole study: Changes in the T cell repertoire over the course of pregnancy were examined in this study in women with multiple sclerosis.

With regard to this clone: This clone's antigen is unknown. Nothing much larger sits one base from this clone, and base qualities are not available.

The library was obtained by the immunoSEQ multiplex PCR assay. TCRdb mirrors the immuneACCESS table, restricted to in-frame sequences. Some clones are absent from its copies; in checked studies, under half trace to an unresolved V gene, and the reason for the others is unknown. The sample profile shows 75,000 to 95,000 clones; around 92% of them were found once. Approximately 2% of the sample belongs to the ten largest clones. Relative to germline, V is 2 bases shorter and J is 6 bases shorter, with 13 bases between their ends. From the cysteine up to the phenylalanine, the CDR3 has a length of 14 residues. The CDR3 DNA has 42 bases and is translated from base 1. According to the germline V gene, CDR1 reads MDHEN and CDR2 reads SYDVKM.

The sequence came from a female donor with multiple sclerosis, enrolled in a pregnancy study. The sequences come from peripheral blood, collected after pregnancy. The chain uses TRBV28 and TRBJ1-2; perhaps TRBD1 is the D gene, with 5 bases matching. This receptor carries the CDR3 CASSLGRAPHGYTF. The nucleotide sequence reads as follows: TGTGCCAGCAGTTTAGGCAGGGCCCCCCATGGCTACACCTTC.